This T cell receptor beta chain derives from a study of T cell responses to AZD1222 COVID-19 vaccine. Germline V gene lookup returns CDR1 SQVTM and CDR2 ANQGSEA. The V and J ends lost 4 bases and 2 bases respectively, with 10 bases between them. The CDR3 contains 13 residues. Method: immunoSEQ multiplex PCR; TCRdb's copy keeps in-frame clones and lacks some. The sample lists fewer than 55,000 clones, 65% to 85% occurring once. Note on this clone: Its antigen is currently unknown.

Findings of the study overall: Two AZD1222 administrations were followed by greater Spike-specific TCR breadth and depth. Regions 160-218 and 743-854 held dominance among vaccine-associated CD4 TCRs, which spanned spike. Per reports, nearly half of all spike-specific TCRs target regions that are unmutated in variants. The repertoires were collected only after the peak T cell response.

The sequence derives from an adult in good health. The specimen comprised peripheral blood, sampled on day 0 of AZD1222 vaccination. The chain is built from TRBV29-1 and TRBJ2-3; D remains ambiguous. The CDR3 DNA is TGCAGCGTTGTTCGTCGTCTCACAGATACGCAGTATTTT. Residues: CSVVRRLTDTQYF.